This T cell receptor (beta chain) was sequenced for a study of blood T cell repertoires in COVID-19. The V end was cut by 3 bases, the J end by 3 bases, with 8 bases between. CDR3 length: 13 amino acids. Germline V gene sequence: CDR1 SEHNR, CDR2 FQNEAQ (reference sequence). Produced via immunoSEQ multiplex PCR; TCRdb's table is partial and in-frame only. The table includes some 320,000 clones, roughly 86% detected once. Sequencing input: PBMCs or T cells enriched from blood (not recorded which). This chain uses TRBV7-9 with TRBJ1-1, with D unclear. The receptor was isolated from a woman in her forties or fifties who had been exposed to COVID-19. The CDR3 DNA follows: TGTGCCAGCAGCTTCCTCCCGGACACTGAAGCTTTCTTT. As protein: CASSFLPDTEAFF. Based on the CDR3 plus reference TRBV7-9 and TRBJ1-1, the full variable domain is DTGVSQNPRHKITKRGQNVTFRCDPISEHNRLYWYRQTLGQGPEFLTYFQNEAQLEKSRLLSDRFSAERPKGSFSTLEIQRTEQGDSAMYLCASSFLPDTEAFFGQGTRLTVV.